These 13 T cell receptor beta chains were all obtained from the same sample, sequenced in a study of human T cells and chemical hapten exposure (dated by TCRdb to the early 2020s). The time point tag for this specimen amounts to: patch test 1, 2 weeks after DPC sensitization. The sample's treatment or condition label is to be understood as: therapeutic diphenylcyclopropenone sensitization with weekly scalp DPC. Libraries came from RACE. For sequencing, a NextSeq 500 was employed. The public reads were quality trimmed at Q25 with fastp and then assembled into clones with MiXCR by TCRdb, keeping productive beta chains. All rows with the same CDR3 protein become a single entry with the most common DNA and genes. Counted in this sample were fewer than 400,000 distinct CDR3 sequences; approximately 6.3% of them appeared once. Roughly 7.9% of the sample rests with the top ten. Here the sequenced sample was whole blood, taken in connection with sensitization to the hapten diphenylcyclopropenone (DPC). These receptors all come from a woman aged 18-29 years with alopecia areata. Some clones in this sample may be carry-over from other donors' samples.

Many counts were recorded for this clonotype. V and J are TRBV5-1 and TRBJ1-5; D is possibly TRBD1 (5 bases). This CDR3 has 15 residues. The V end lost 4 bases, the J end lost 2 bases, and 13 bases lay between the germline ends. Germline CDR1 and CDR2: SGHRS and YFSETQ. CDR3 in DNA: TGCGCCAGCAGCCCGGTGGGGGGAGGCAATCAGCCCCAGCATTTT. It yields the protein CASSPVGGGNQPQHF.

This clonotype has more than one count but fewer than ten. The chain carries TRBV9 and TRBJ2-3, with D maybe TRBD2 (6 bases). Germline CDR1 and CDR2: SGDLS and YYNGEE. Trimming took off 0 bases at V and 5 bases at J, with 16 bases between the two ends. The CDR3 length is 16 residues. The CDR3 DNA reads as TGTGCCAGCAGCGTAGGTTCTAGCGCCTGGGGAGATACGCAGTATTTT. As protein: CASSVGSSAWGDTQYF. The full variable domain, with the rest looked up from reference TRBV9 and TRBJ2-3, is DSGVTQTPKHLITATGQRVTLRCSPRSGDLSVYWYQQSLDQGLQFLIQYYNGEERAKGNILERFSAQQFPDLHSELNLSSLELGDSALYFCASSVGSSAWGDTQYFGPGTRLTVL.

This clonotype has at least ten counts. This chain connects TRBV7-2 to TRBJ1-2; TRBD1 aligns across 7 bases. Germline V gene lookup returns CDR1 SGHTA and CDR2 FQGNSA. V was clipped by 5 bases and J by 2 bases; unmatched bases: 8. This CDR3 has 15 amino acids. CDR3 nucleotides: TGTGCCAGCAGCCAAGGGGGCGGGCGCAACTATGGCTACACCTTC. Translated: CASSQGGGRNYGYTF.

The chain uses TRBV7-9 and TRBJ2-5; either TRBD1 or TRBD2 may fit D (5 bases each). V was trimmed by 5 bases and J by 3 bases, leaving 16 bases between them. CDR1 and CDR2 from the germline V gene are SEHNR and FQNEAQ (reference sequence). This CDR3 is 15 amino acids long. For the CDR3, the DNA is TGTGCCAGCAGCCATGGCCGGGACCCTAAAGAGACCCAGTACTTC. Translated, it gives CASSHGRDPKETQYF.

The rearrangement joins TRBV27 to TRBJ2-3, with 8 bases aligning to TRBD2. V was clipped by 3 bases and J by 5 bases; unmatched bases: 10. Germline loops: CDR1 MNHEY, CDR2 SMNVEV (reference sequence). The CDR3 has 16 residues. The CDR3 nucleotides read TGTGCCAGCAGTTTCCGGGGGGGCGCGTTGAAAGATACGCAGTATTTT. Translation gives CASSFRGGALKDTQYF.

The chain links TRBV4-3 to TRBJ2-7; D is possibly TRBD1 or TRBD2 (5 bases each). V was cut by 0 bases and J by 4 bases, with 13 bases left in between. The CDR3 covers 15 residues. CDR1 and CDR2 from the germline V gene are LGHNA and YSLEER. In nucleotides, the CDR3 is TGCGCCAGCAGCCAAGATCTGGGGGAGCAGTACGAGCAGTACTTC. This sequence encodes CASSQDLGEQYEQYF.

The chain couples TRBV20-1 to TRBJ1-5, with D hard to call. Germline V gives CDR1 DFQATT, CDR2 SNEGSKA (reference sequence). The V end was cut by 1 base, the J end by 0 bases, with 7 bases between. This CDR3 region has 14 residues. In DNA, the CDR3 is TGCAGTGCTAGAGTTCTGGCTAGCAATCAGCCCCAGCATTTT. Translated, it gives CSARVLASNQPQHF.

In this sample, this clonotype turned up many times. The chain links TRBV2 to TRBJ2-4; D is perhaps TRBD2 (6 bases). The germline gives CDR1 SNHLY, CDR2 FYNNEI. There are 12 residues in the CDR3. Trimming cost V 4 bases and J 11 bases, with 12 bases left between them. CDR3 nucleotide sequence: TGTGCCAGCAGTGGGAGGGGCCTTCTTCAGTACTTC. Protein product: CASSGRGLLQYF.

The J gene is TRBJ1-1, the V gene TRBV12-3 or TRBV12-4; D gene unclear. V lost 5 bases to trimming and J lost 0 bases, with 7 bases between them. The CDR3 contains 13 residues. CDR3 sequence: CASSKDLNTEAFF. The CDR3 DNA is TGTGCCAGCAGTAAGGATCTGAACACTGAAGCTTTCTTT.

This clonotype occurred a few times. The J gene is TRBJ2-7, the V gene TRBV5-4; the match to TRBD1 covers 7 bases. The V gene end was trimmed by 2 bases and the J gene end by 3 bases; junction bases not matched to a gene: 5. CDR1 is SGHNT, CDR2 YYREEE, per germline (reference sequence). The CDR3 is made up of 14 amino acids. In nucleotides, the CDR3 is TGTGCCAGCAGCTTATGGGACAGACACTACGAGCAGTACTTC. Translated: CASSLWDRHYEQYF.

In the case of this clonotype: The junction differs from germline at one of its ends, possibly a read error. CDR3 nucleotide sequence: TGTGCCAACAGCTTAGACGGGAATCAGCCCCAGCATTTT. The encoded protein is CANSLDGNQPQHF. The chain has TRBV7-9 and TRBJ1-5; D remains unclear. This CDR3 is built from 13 residues. The germline V gene has CDR1 SEHNR and CDR2 FQNEAQ (reference sequence).

This clonotype was recorded at least ten times. A read error may account for a junction end that differs from germline. This chain joins TRBV6-2 or TRBV6-3 and TRBJ2-5; 7 nucleotides match TRBD1. Per germline, CDR1 MNHEY and CDR2 SVGEGT. This CDR3 has 13 residues. CDR3 coding DNA: TGTGCCAGCAGCTACTCAGGGGGTGAGACCCAGTACTTC. This gives the protein CASSYSGGETQYF.

The J gene is TRBJ2-3, the V gene TRBV28; tentative D call: TRBD1 (6 bases). The CDR3 is 15 residues long. Germline values: CDR1 MDHEN, CDR2 SYDVKM. The V gene lost 5 bases and the J gene lost 2 bases, with 14 bases spanning the gap. The CDR3 coding sequence is TGTGCCAGCAGTCCACGACAGGAAGCCACAGATACGCAGTATTTT. This codes for CASSPRQEATDTQYF.